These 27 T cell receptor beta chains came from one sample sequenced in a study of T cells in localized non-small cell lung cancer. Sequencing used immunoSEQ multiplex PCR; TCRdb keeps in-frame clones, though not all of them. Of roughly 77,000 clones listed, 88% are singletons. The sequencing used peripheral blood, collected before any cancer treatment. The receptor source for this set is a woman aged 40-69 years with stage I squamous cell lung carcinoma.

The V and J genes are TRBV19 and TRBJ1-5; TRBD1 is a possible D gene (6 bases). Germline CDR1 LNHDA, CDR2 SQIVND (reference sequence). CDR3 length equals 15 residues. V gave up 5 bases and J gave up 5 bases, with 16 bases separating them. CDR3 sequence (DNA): TGTGCCAGTAGTGAAGGGGGGGGCAGGGATCAGCCCCAGCATTTT. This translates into CASSEGGGRDQPQHF. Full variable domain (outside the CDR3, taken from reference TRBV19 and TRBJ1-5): DGGITQSPKYLFRKEGQNVTLSCEQNLNHDAMYWYRQDPGQGLRLIYYSQIVNDFQKGDIAEGYSVSREKKESFPLTVTSAQKNPTAFYLCASSEGGGRDQPQHFGDGTRLSIL.

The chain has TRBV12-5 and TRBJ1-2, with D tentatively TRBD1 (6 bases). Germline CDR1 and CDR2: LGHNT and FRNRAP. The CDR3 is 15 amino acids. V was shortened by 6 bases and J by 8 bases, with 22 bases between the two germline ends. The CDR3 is CASGQDGGGIDGYTF. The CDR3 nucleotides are TGTGCTAGTGGCCAAGACGGGGGCGGAATCGACGGCTACACCTTC.

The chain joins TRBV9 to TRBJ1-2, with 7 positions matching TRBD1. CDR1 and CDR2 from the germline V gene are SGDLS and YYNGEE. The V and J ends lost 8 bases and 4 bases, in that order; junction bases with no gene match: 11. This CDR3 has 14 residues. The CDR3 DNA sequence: TGTGCCAGTACCTCAGGGGACAGCATCTATGGCTACACCTTC. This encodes CASTSGDSIYGYTF.

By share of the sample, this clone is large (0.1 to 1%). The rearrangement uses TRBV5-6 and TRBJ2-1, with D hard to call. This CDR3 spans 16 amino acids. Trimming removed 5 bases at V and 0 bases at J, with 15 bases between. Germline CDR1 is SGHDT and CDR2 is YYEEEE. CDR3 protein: CASSSDVKSSYNEQFF. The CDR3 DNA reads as TGTGCCAGCAGTTCCGACGTAAAGAGCTCCTACAATGAGCAGTTCTTC.

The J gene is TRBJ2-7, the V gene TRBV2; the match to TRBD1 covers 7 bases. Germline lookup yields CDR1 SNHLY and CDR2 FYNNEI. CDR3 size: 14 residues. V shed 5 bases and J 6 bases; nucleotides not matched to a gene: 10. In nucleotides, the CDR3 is TGTGCCAGCAGTCAACAGGGGCCTTGGGTCGAGCAGTACTTC. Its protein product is CASSQQGPWVEQYF.

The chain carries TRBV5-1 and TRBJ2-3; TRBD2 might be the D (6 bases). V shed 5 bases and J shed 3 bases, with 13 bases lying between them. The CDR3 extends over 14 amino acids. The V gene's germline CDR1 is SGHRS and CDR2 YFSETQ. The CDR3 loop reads CASRERVGTDTQYF. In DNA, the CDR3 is TGCGCCAGCAGGGAGCGGGTGGGGACAGATACGCAGTATTTT.

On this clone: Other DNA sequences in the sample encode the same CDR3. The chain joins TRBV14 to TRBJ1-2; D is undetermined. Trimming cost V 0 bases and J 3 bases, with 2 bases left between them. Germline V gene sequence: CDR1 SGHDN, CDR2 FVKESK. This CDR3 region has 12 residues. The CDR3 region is CASSQEYYGYTF. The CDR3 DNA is TGTGCCAGCAGCCAAGAGTACTATGGCTACACCTTC.

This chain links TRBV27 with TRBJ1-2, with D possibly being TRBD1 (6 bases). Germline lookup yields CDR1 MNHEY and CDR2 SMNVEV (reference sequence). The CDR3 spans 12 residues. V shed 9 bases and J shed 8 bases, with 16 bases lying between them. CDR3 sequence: CASFAQGKGYTF. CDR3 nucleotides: TGTGCCAGTTTCGCACAGGGAAAGGGCTACACCTTC.

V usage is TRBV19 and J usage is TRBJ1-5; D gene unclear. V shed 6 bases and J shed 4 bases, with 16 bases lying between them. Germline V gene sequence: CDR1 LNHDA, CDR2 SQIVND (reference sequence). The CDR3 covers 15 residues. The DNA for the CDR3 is TGTGCCAGTAGCCCGTCGGGAGACGTTAATCAGCCCCAGCATTTT. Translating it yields CASSPSGDVNQPQHF. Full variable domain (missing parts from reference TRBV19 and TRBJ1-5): DGGITQSPKYLFRKEGQNVTLSCEQNLNHDAMYWYRQDPGQGLRLIYYSQIVNDFQKGDIAEGYSVSREKKESFPLTVTSAQKNPTAFYLCASSPSGDVNQPQHFGDGTRLSIL.

The CDR3 protein is CASSLEGGNSPLHF. In nucleotides, the CDR3 is TGTGCCAGCAGTCTGGAGGGAGGTAATTCACCCCTCCACTTT. This rearrangement joins TRBV27 to TRBJ1-6; D is unclear. Germline assignment: CDR1 MNHEY and CDR2 SMNVEV (reference sequence). This CDR3 has 14 amino acids. Trimming stripped 5 bases from V and 6 bases from J, with 11 bases between.

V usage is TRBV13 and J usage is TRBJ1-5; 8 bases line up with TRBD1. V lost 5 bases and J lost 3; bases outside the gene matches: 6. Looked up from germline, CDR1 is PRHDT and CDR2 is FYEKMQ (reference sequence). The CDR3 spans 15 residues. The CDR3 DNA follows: TGTGCCAGCAGCGCAGGGGGCGGATCCAATCAGCCCCAGCATTTT. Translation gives CASSAGGGSNQPQHF. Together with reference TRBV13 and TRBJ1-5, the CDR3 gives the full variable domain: AAGVIQSPRHLIKEKRETATLKCYPIPRHDTVYWYQQGPGQDPQFLISFYEKMQSDKGSIPDRFSAQQFSDYHSELNMSSLELGDSALYFCASSAGGGSNQPQHFGDGTRLSIL.

The CDR3 DNA follows: TGTGCCAGCAGCTTGTTACAGGGCACTGAAGCTTTCTTT. It is translated as CASSLLQGTEAFF. The rearrangement joins TRBV5-5 to TRBJ1-1, with a possible D match to TRBD1 (6 bases). CDR3 length equals 13 residues. V was trimmed by 1 base and J by 4 bases, leaving 8 bases between them. Germline assignment: CDR1 SGHKS and CDR2 YYEKEE (reference sequence).

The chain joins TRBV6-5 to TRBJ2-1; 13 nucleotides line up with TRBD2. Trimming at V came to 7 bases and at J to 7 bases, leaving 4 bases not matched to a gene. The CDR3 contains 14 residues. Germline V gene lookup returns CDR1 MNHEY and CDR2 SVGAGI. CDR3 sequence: CASTLLAGGNEQFF. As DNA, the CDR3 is TGTGCCAGCACCCTACTAGCGGGGGGGAATGAGCAGTTCTTC.

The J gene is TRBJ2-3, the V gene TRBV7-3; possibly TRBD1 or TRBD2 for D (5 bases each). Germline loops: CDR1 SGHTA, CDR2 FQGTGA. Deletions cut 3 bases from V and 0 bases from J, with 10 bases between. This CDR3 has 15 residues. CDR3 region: CASSLGDLSTDTQYF. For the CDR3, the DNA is TGTGCCAGCAGCTTGGGGGACCTTAGCACAGATACGCAGTATTTT.

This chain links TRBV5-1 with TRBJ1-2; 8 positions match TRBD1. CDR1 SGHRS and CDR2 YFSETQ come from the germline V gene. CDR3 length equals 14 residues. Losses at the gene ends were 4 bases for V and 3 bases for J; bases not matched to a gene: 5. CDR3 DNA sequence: TGCGCCAGCAGCCCGGGACAGGAGGACTATGGCTACACCTTC. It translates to CASSPGQEDYGYTF.

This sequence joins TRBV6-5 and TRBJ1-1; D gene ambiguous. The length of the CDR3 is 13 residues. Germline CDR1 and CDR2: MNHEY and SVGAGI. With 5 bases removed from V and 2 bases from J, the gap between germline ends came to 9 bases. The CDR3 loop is CASSESLNTEAFF. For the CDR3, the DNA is TGTGCCAGCAGTGAGTCTTTAAACACTGAAGCTTTCTTT.

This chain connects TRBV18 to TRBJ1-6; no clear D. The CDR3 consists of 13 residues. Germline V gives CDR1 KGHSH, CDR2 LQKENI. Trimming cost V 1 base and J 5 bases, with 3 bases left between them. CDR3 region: CASSPHDNSPLHF. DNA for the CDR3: TGTGCCAGCTCACCACATGATAATTCACCCCTCCACTTT.

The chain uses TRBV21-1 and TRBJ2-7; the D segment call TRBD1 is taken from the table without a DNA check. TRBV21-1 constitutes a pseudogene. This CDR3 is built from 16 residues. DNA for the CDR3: TGTGCCAGCCCGGAAAGCGATGACAGGAGCTCCTACGAGCAGTACTTC. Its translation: CASPESDDRSSYEQYF.

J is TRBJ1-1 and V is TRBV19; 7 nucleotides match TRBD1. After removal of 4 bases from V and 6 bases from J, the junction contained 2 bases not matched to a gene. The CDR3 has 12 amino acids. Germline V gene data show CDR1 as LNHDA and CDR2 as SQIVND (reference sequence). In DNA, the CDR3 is TGTGCCAGTAGTAGAGACAGGGCTGAAGCTTTCTTT. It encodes CASSRDRAEAFF.

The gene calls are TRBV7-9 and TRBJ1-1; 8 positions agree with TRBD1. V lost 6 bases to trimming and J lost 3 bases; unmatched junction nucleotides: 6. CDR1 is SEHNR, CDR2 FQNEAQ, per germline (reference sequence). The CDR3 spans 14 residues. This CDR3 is CASRTGAVDTEAFF. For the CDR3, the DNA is TGTGCCAGCAGGACAGGGGCGGTGGACACTGAAGCTTTCTTT. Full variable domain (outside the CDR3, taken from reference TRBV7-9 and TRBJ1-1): DTGVSQNPRHKITKRGQNVTFRCDPISEHNRLYWYRQTLGQGPEFLTYFQNEAQLEKSRLLSDRFSAERPKGSFSTLEIQRTEQGDSAMYLCASRTGAVDTEAFFGQGTRLTVV.

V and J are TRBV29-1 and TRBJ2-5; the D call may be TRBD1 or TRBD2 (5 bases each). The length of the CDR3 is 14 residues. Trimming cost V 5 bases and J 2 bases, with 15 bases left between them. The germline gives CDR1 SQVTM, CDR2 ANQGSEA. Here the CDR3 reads CSVPGTSSQETQYF. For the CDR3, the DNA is TGCAGCGTTCCCGGGACCAGTTCTCAAGAGACCCAGTACTTC.

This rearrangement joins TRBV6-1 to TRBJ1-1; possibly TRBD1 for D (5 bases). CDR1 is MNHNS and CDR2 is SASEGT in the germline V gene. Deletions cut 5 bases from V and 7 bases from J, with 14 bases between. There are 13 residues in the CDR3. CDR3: CASSPPWGDEAFF. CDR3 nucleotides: TGTGCCAGCAGTCCCCCTTGGGGGGATGAAGCTTTCTTT.

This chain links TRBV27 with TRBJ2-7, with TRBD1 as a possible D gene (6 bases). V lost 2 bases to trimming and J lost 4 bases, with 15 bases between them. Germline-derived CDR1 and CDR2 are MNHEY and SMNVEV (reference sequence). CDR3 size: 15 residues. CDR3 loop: CASSLIQGTGYEQYF. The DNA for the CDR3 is TGTGCCAGCAGTTTAATACAGGGTACGGGGTACGAGCAGTACTTC.

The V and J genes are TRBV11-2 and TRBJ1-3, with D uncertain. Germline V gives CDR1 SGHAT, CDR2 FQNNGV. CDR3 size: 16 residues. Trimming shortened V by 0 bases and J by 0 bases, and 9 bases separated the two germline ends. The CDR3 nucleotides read TGTGCCAGCAGCTTAGAACCGTTTCCCTCTGGAAACACCATATATTTT. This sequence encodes CASSLEPFPSGNTIYF.

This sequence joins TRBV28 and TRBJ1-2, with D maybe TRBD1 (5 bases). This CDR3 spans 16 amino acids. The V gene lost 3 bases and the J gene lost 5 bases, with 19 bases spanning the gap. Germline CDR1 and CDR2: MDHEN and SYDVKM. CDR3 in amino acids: CASSFPPGTVAYGYTF. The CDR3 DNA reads TGTGCCAGCAGTTTTCCTCCGGGGACGGTTGCTTATGGCTACACCTTC.

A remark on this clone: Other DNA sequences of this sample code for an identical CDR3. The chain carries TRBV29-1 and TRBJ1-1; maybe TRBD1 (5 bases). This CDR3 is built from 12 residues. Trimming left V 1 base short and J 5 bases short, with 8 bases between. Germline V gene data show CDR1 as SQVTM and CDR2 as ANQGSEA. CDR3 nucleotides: TGCAGCGTTGAAGGGGGGGGTACTGAAGCTTTCTTT. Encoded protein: CSVEGGGTEAFF. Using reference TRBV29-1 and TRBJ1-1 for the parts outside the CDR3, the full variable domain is SAVISQKPSRDICQRGTSLTIQCQVDSQVTMMFWYRQQPGQSLTLIATANQGSEATYESGFVIDKFPISRPNLTFSTLTVSNMSPEDSSIYLCSVEGGGTEAFFGQGTRLTVV.

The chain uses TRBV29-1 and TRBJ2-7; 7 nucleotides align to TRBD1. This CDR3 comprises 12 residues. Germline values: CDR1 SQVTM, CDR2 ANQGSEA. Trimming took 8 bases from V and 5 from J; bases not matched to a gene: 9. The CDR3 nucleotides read TGCAGCTGCTCGACAGGGTTCCACGAGCAGTACTTC. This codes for CSCSTGFHEQYF.